This TCR beta chain was identified during a study of blood T cell repertoires in COVID-19. Study-level information: From T cells, B-cell-depleted T cells, or PBMCs came the material, which was cDNA or gDNA.

V lost 10 bases to trimming and J lost 5 bases; unmatched junction nucleotides: 11. CDR3 length: 13 residues. Germline CDR1 reads SGHRS; CDR2 reads YFSETQ. Using immunoSEQ multiplex PCR, the repertoire was profiled, and TCRdb retains in-frame clones only, with some absent. The table shows roughly 70,000 clones, with more than 75% occurring only once. The specimen was peripheral blood. The V and J genes are TRBV5-1 and TRBJ1-1, with TRBD1 identical over 7 bases. The TCR comes from a human donor in a cohort sampled during active COVID-19. Written as DNA, the CDR3 is TGCGCCGTCAAGACCCAACAGGGGACTGAAGCTTTCTTT. Translating it yields CAVKTQQGTEAFF.